Listed below are T cell receptor beta chains from one sample, sequenced in a study of technical replicates of blood from several donors. Assay used: immunoSEQ multiplex PCR; TCRdb lists only in-frame clones, some missing. The sample shows about 74,000 clones, about 95% of them seen only once. The specimen sequenced was T cells isolated from PBMCs. These receptor sequences come from a human donor in good health. The CDR3 runs from the conserved cysteine through the conserved F or W. D genes are given only for firm matches. Size is stated for part of the rows, as once, few or many counts, or as a class when the clone is expanded.

clone_size j_call d_call v_call cdr3_aa cdr3_nt
NA TRBJ2-4 TRBD2 TRBV4-1 CASSVGLAGGIAKNIQYF TGCGCCAGCAGCGTGGGACTAGCGGGGGGGATAGCCAAAAACATTCAGTACTTC
NA TRBJ2-7 TRBD2 TRBV7-9 CASSFSGRSDEQYF TGTGCCAGCAGCTTTAGCGGGAGATCCGACGAGCAGTACTTC
once TRBJ2-1 TRBD1 TRBV30 CAWNTGTGINEQFF TGTGCCTGGAATACCGGGACAGGGATCAATGAGCAGTTCTTC
NA TRBJ1-4 TRBD1 TRBV19 CASSSRGQRNEKLFF TGTGCCAGTAGTTCCCGGGGACAGAGAAATGAAAAACTGTTTTTT
NA TRBJ2-7 NA TRBV13 CASSSGPREQYF TGTGCCAGCAGCTCTGGGCCCCGCGAGCAGTACTTC
NA TRBJ1-1 NA TRBV28 CASSNPRVGEAFF TGTGCCAGCAGCAACCCGAGGGTGGGTGAAGCTTTCTTT
NA TRBJ2-5 NA TRBV5-1 CASSLGLRGTQYF TGCGCCAGCAGCTTGGGCCTTCGGGGAACCCAGTACTTC
NA TRBJ1-5 NA TRBV29-1 CSVGTKISNQPQHF TGCAGCGTTGGGACAAAAATTAGCAATCAGCCCCAGCATTTT
NA TRBJ2-5 TRBD2 TRBV7-6 CASRPTSGGPASYF TGTGCCAGCAGACCAACTAGCGGGGGGCCTGCTTCGTACTTC
NA TRBJ2-7 TRBD1 TRBV13 CASSPRDRVMHYEQYF TGTGCCAGCAGCCCGCGGGACAGGGTAATGCATTACGAGCAGTACTTC
NA TRBJ1-5 NA TRBV6-5 CASSRGGYSNQPQHF TGTGCCAGCAGTAGGGGGGGGTATAGCAATCAGCCCCAGCATTTT
NA TRBJ1-1 NA TRBV11-2 CASSLVGGAEAFF TGTGCCAGCAGCTTAGTGGGTGGGGCAGAAGCTTTCTTT
NA TRBJ1-5 NA TRBV10-2 CASSESGGSNQPQHF TGCGCCAGCAGTGAGTCAGGGGGAAGCAATCAGCCCCAGCATTTT
NA TRBJ1-2 TRBD1 TRBV27 CASSLSFRQGRYGYTF TGTGCCAGCAGTTTATCCTTCAGACAGGGGAGATATGGCTACACCTTC
NA TRBJ1-1 NA TRBV4-1 CASSQGVVQMNTEAFF TGCGCCAGCAGCCAAGGAGTAGTACAGATGAACACTGAAGCTTTCTTT
NA TRBJ1-2 NA TRBV4-1 CASSQVSLTSYGYTF TGCGCCAGCAGCCAAGTTAGTCTCACTTCCTATGGCTACACCTTC
NA TRBJ2-7 NA TRBV19 CASSIPGKSYEQYF TGTGCCAGTAGTATACCCGGGAAGTCCTACGAGCAGTACTTC
NA TRBJ1-5 NA TRBV21-1 CASSKGVGVGSNQPQHF NA
NA TRBJ2-3 NA TRBV7-9 CASGGQPSQTDTQYF TGTGCCAGCGGTGGACAGCCTAGTCAGACAGATACGCAGTATTTT
NA TRBJ2-1 NA TRBV28 CASSFEYNEQFF TGTGCCAGCAGTTTTGAGTACAATGAGCAGTTCTTC
NA TRBJ1-4 NA TRBV27 CASSSGPNEKLFF TGTGCCAGCAGTTCAGGGCCGAATGAAAAACTGTTTTTT
NA TRBJ1-1 TRBD1 TRBV5-4 CASTWTGEVFF TGTGCCAGCACTTGGACAGGGGAGGTTTTCTTT
few TRBJ1-5 TRBD1 TRBV18 CASSPPDRGNQPQHF TGTGCCAGCTCACCACCGGACAGGGGCAATCAGCCCCAGCATTTT
NA TRBJ1-1 NA TRBV13 CASSSRDTEAFF TGTGCCAGCAGCTCCAGGGACACTGAAGCTTTCTTT
NA TRBJ1-2 NA TRBV6-5 CASSYSVPEGGYTF TGTGCCAGCAGTTACTCAGTCCCAGAGGGTGGCTACACCTTC
NA TRBJ2-7 TRBD1 TRBV18 CASSPGTGGYEQYF TGTGCCAGCTCACCAGGGACAGGGGGCTACGAGCAGTACTTC
NA TRBJ2-7 NA TRBV5-8 CASSLVGRRYEQYF TGTGCCAGCAGCTTGGTGGGCAGACGCTACGAGCAGTACTTC